This record covers a single T cell receptor (beta chain). Its antigen is not known. MiXCR, run by TCRdb on the 5' RACE reads, gives a single entry per CDR3 protein. This table has 220,000 or so distinct CDR3 sequences, around 18% appearing once. The V and J ends lost 8 bases and 4 bases respectively, with 11 bases between them. The CDR3 loop spans 13 amino acids. From germline, CDR1 is SGHTA and CDR2 FQGTGA. This entry is derived from a study of CD8 T cells in ankylosing spondylitis. Overall study findings and caveats: A TCR beta motif of eight highly homologous variants appeared characteristic of ankylosing spondylitis blood. Reported data indicate significant enrichment of disease-linked clones within matched ankylosing spondylitis synovial fluid.

The genes are TRBV7-3 and TRBJ2-2, with D tentatively TRBD1 or TRBD2 (6 bases each). Sequenced sample: blood, either unsorted or a sorted T cell fraction (not recorded which). The clonotype originates from a male donor with ankylosing spondylitis. The CDR3, as DNA: TGTGCCAGCCGGGGGCCGGGCACCGGGGAGCTGTTTTTT. It translates to CASRGPGTGELFF.